Listed below are T cell receptor beta chains from one sample, sequenced in a study of blood T cell repertoires in COVID-19. Measured with immunoSEQ multiplex PCR; TCRdb has only the in-frame clones, and not every one. This table has roughly 160,000 clones, roughly 91% appearing once. The sample consisted of peripheral blood. All receptors derive from a middle-aged man who had recovered from COVID-19. The CDR3 runs from the conserved cysteine through the conserved F or W. D genes are given only for firm matches. Only part of the rows carry a size: once, few, many, or a class if the clone is expanded.

size,D,V,J,DNA,CDR3
-,TRBD2,TRBV5-5,TRBJ2-7,TGTGCCAGCAGCACCGAGGGACTAGCGGGAGGGGGGTCCTCCTACGAGCAGTACTTC,CASSTEGLAGGGSSYEQYF
-,-,TRBV30,TRBJ1-5,TGTGCCTGGAGTGTGGGAGGGAATCAGCCCCAGCATTTT,CAWSVGGNQPQHF
-,-,TRBV30,TRBJ1-2,TGTGCCTGGACCCCTCTTGAGCACTCTAACTATGGCTACACCTTC,CAWTPLEHSNYGYTF
-,TRBD2,TRBV7-3,TRBJ2-7,TGTGCCAGCAGCTTAATGGGCCAGACTAGCGGGAGCTACGAGCAGTACTTC,CASSLMGQTSGSYEQYF
-,-,TRBV6-5,TRBJ2-7,TGTGCCAGCCTATCAAACGAGCAGTACTTC,CASLSNEQYF
-,TRBD2,TRBV24-1,TRBJ2-7,TGTGCCACCCAAACAGAGGCACAGCGGGAGTCCTACGAGCAGTACTTC,CATQTEAQRESYEQYF
-,TRBD1,TRBV6-6,TRBJ2-1,TGTGCCAGCAGCTTTAGACAGGGTACTCCCCAGAGCTCCTACAATGAGCAGTTCTTC,CASSFRQGTPQSSYNEQFF
-,TRBD1,TRBV6-2/TRBV6-3,TRBJ2-3,TGTGCCAGCAGTTACGGACAGGCCCACACAGATACGCAGTATTTT,CASSYGQAHTDTQYF
-,-,TRBV28,TRBJ1-2,TGTGCCAGCAGTCAGATTGGCCGCTATGGCTACACCTTC,CASSQIGRYGYTF
-,TRBD1,TRBV7-2,TRBJ1-2,TGTGCCAGCAGCTCGGGACAGAACTATGGCTACACCTTC,CASSSGQNYGYTF
-,TRBD2,TRBV5-6,TRBJ2-7,TGTGCCAGCAGCAGACTAGCGGGGGCCTACGAGCAGTACTTC,CASSRLAGAYEQYF
once,-,TRBV6-5,TRBJ1-2,TGTGCCAGCAGAAACCCGGCAGGGCGGCGCTATGGCTACACCTTC,CASRNPAGRRYGYTF
-,-,TRBV27,TRBJ1-1,TGTGCCAGCAGTTCGACCGGGAGGTCGTACACTGAAGCTTTCTTT,CASSSTGRSYTEAFF
-,TRBD1,TRBV19,TRBJ2-7,TGTGCCAGTAGTACCCGGGACAGGGCCTACGAGCAGTACTTC,CASSTRDRAYEQYF
-,TRBD1,TRBV6-2/TRBV6-3,TRBJ2-5,TGTGCCAGCAGTTACTCGACGACAGGGCGATCCCAAGAGACCCAGTACTTC,CASSYSTTGRSQETQYF
once,-,TRBV28,TRBJ2-5,TGTGCCAGCAGTCCCCCTGCGGAGACCCAGTACTTC,CASSPPAETQYF
-,TRBD2,TRBV7-3,TRBJ2-1,TGTGCCAGCAGCTTAACTAGCGGGGCTCATAGGCCCAATGAGCAGTTCTTC,CASSLTSGAHRPNEQFF
-,-,TRBV6-5,TRBJ1-2,TGTGCCAGCAGTTACTCCCAGGGAAACTATGGCTACACCTTC,CASSYSQGNYGYTF
-,TRBD2,TRBV11-2,TRBJ2-1,TGTGCCAGCAGCTCCCGACTAGCGGGAGGATCGCATGAGCAGTTCTTC,CASSSRLAGGSHEQFF
-,-,TRBV18,TRBJ2-2,TGTGCCAGCTCAGTCGTACAGACGAACACCGGGGAGCTGTTTTTT,CASSVVQTNTGELFF
-,TRBD1,TRBV3-1/TRBV3-2,TRBJ1-1,TGTGCCAGCAGCCGGGGACAGGGGGCACTCACTGAAGCTTTCTTT,CASSRGQGALTEAFF
-,TRBD2,TRBV14,TRBJ2-1,TGTGCCAGCAGCCAACGCGCTAGCGGGAGGTCCCATGAGCAGTTCTTC,CASSQRASGRSHEQFF
-,TRBD1,TRBV6-2/TRBV6-3,TRBJ1-6,TGTGCCAGCAGTTCTTTCGACAGGGAACGTTCACCCCTCCACTTT,CASSSFDRERSPLHF
-,-,TRBV7-2,TRBJ2-3,TGTGCCAGCAGCTTAGCGGGGCCCCCTCCCCATTTT,CASSLAGPPPHF
-,-,TRBV5-5,TRBJ1-5,TGTGCCAGCAGCTTGGTCGGAAGCGGGGGGCAGCCCCAGCATTTT,CASSLVGSGGQPQHF
-,-,TRBV29-1,TRBJ1-1,TGCAGCGCCGCGGGACTCCCTGGGGAAACTGAAGCTTTCTTT,CSAAGLPGETEAFF
-,TRBD2,TRBV7-2,TRBJ2-5,TGTGCCAGCAGCTTAGGGCGCGGGGGGGCCGGAGAGACCCAGTACTTC,CASSLGRGGAGETQYF